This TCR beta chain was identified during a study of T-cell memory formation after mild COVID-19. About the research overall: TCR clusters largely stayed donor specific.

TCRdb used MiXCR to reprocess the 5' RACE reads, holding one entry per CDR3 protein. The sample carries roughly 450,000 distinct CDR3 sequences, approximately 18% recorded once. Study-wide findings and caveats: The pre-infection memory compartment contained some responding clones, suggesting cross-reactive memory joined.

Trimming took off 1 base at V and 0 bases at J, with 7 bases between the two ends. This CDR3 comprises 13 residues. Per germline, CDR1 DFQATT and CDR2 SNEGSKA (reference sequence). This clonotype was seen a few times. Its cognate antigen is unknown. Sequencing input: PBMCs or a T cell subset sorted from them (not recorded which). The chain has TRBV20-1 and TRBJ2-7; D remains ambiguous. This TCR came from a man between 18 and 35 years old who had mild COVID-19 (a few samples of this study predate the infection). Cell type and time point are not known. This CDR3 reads CSARVRSSYEQYF. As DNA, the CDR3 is TGCAGTGCTAGAGTCAGGAGCTCCTACGAGCAGTACTTC.